Listed below are T cell receptor beta chains from one sample, sequenced in a study of siplizumab effects on memory and regulatory T cells. TCRdb's table, derived via immunoSEQ multiplex PCR, lists solely in-frame clones and lacks some. The sample consists of about 110,000 clones, roughly 92% of them appearing once. The sequenced sample consisted of CD4+ T cells sorted from blood. The source is a human donor in good health. Each CDR3 is given with its conserved first and last residue. Fields, in order: V gene, D gene, clone size, J gene, CDR3 protein, CDR3 DNA. D genes are given only for firm matches. Clone size is stated in some rows and not others, as once, few, many or a class when expanded.

TRBV5-1	NA	NA	TRBJ2-7	CASSSYTYEQYF	TGCGCCAGCAGCTCGTATACCTACGAGCAGTACTTC
TRBV4-2	TRBD2	NA	TRBJ2-2	CASSQTSGSITGELFF	TGTGCCAGCAGCCAGACTAGCGGGAGTATCACCGGGGAGCTGTTTTTT
TRBV6-6	NA	NA	TRBJ2-4	CASSPPQVLDKNIQYF	TGTGCCAGCAGTCCCCCCCAAGTATTGGACAAAAACATTCAGTACTTC
TRBV5-5	NA	NA	TRBJ1-5	CASSLESGNQPQHF	TGTGCCAGCAGCTTGGAATCAGGGAATCAGCCCCAGCATTTT
TRBV7-3	NA	NA	TRBJ1-1	CASRSQGSTNTEAFF	TGTGCCAGCAGGTCCCAGGGCTCTACAAACACTGAAGCTTTCTTT
TRBV7-8	TRBD2	once	TRBJ2-1	CASSPRLAGGPVGNEQFF	TGTGCCAGCAGCCCCCGACTAGCGGGGGGACCCGTTGGCAATGAGCAGTTCTTC
TRBV7-9	NA	few	TRBJ2-5	CASSPTFGSETQYF	TGTGCCAGCAGCCCCACCTTTGGATCAGAGACCCAGTACTTC
TRBV10-3	TRBD2	few	TRBJ2-2	CAINSQRERGTGELFF	TGTGCCATCAATTCCCAGCGGGAGAGGGGCACCGGGGAGCTGTTTTTT
TRBV10-3	TRBD2	once	TRBJ2-2	CAIRPSGSQNTGELFF	TGTGCCATCAGACCAAGCGGGAGCCAGAACACCGGGGAGCTGTTTTTT
TRBV2	NA	NA	TRBJ1-5	CASRRRDGGKQPQHF	TGTGCCAGCAGGAGGCGTGATGGGGGAAAACAGCCCCAGCATTTT
TRBV2	NA	NA	TRBJ1-3	CASRYSGNTIYF	TGTGCCAGCCGGTATTCTGGAAACACCATATATTTT
TRBV4-1	NA	NA	TRBJ2-7	CASSQQRVLSEQYF	TGCGCCAGCAGCCAACAGAGGGTTTTGAGCGAGCAGTACTTC
TRBV7-2	TRBD1	NA	TRBJ1-1	CASRRDRDTEAFF	TGTGCCAGCAGACGGGACAGGGACACTGAAGCTTTCTTT
TRBV27	NA	NA	TRBJ2-5	CASSASPATVETQYF	TGTGCCAGCAGTGCTTCCCCGGCCACGGTGGAGACCCAGTACTTC
TRBV5-1	TRBD2	NA	TRBJ2-5	CASSLDGVAGGAETQYF	TGCGCCAGCAGCTTGGATGGGGTAGCGGGAGGGGCGGAGACCCAGTACTTC
TRBV5-1	NA	NA	TRBJ2-2	CASETGANTGELFF	TGCGCCAGTGAGACAGGAGCGAACACCGGGGAGCTGTTTTTT
TRBV19	TRBD1	NA	TRBJ1-2	CASSIQRGQGGSGYGYTF	TGTGCCAGTAGTATCCAACGGGGACAGGGAGGATCTGGCTATGGCTACACCTTC
TRBV7-9	NA	NA	TRBJ2-3	CASSLDYRTQYF	TGTGCCAGCAGCCTGGACTACCGTACGCAGTATTTT
TRBV7-3	NA	NA	TRBJ2-3	CASNQWGRPDTQYF	TGTGCCAGCAACCAATGGGGGCGGCCAGATACGCAGTATTTT
TRBV6-1	NA	NA	TRBJ1-3	CASSALQGNTIYF	TGTGCCAGCAGTGCCCTGCAGGGAAACACCATATATTTT
TRBV6-6	TRBD1	NA	TRBJ1-1	CASTRQGFNTEAFF	TGTGCCAGCACTCGACAGGGCTTTAACACTGAAGCTTTCTTT
TRBV6-1	NA	NA	TRBJ1-1	CASSELAYTEAFF	TGTGCCAGCAGTGAGCTGGCCTACACTGAAGCTTTCTTT
TRBV9	NA	NA	TRBJ2-2	CASSDGPDSYTGELFF	TGTGCCAGCAGCGACGGACCAGACTCCTACACCGGGGAGCTGTTTTTT
TRBV11-3	NA	NA	TRBJ2-4	CASSLTGRDIQYF	TGTGCCAGCAGCTTAACAGGGAGGGACATTCAGTACTTC
TRBV6-6	NA	NA	TRBJ1-3	CASTSSGNTIYF	TGTGCCAGCACCAGCTCTGGAAACACCATATATTTT